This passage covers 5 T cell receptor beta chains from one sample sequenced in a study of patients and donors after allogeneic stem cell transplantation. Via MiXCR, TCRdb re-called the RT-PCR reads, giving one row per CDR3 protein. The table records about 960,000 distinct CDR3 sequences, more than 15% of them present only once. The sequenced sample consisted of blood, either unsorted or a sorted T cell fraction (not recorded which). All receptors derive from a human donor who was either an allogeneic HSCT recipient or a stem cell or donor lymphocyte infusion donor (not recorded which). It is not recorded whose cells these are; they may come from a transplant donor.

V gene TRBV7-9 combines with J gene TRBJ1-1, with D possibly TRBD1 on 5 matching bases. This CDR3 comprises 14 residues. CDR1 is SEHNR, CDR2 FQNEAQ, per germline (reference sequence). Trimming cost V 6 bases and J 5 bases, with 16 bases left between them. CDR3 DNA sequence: TGTGCCAGCAGGTTATGGGGGGATAAGACTGAAGCTTTCTTT. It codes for CASRLWGDKTEAFF. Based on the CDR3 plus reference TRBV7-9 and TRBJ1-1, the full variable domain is DTGVSQNPRHKITKRGQNVTFRCDPISEHNRLYWYRQTLGQGPEFLTYFQNEAQLEKSRLLSDRFSAERPKGSFSTLEIQRTEQGDSAMYLCASRLWGDKTEAFFGQGTRLTVV.

CDR3: CASSLMGVAGGYEQYF. The CDR3 DNA reads as TGTGCCAGCAGCCTGATGGGCGTAGCGGGAGGGTACGAGCAGTACTTC. The genes are TRBV4-2 and TRBJ2-7; 11 nucleotides align to TRBD2. The trim removed 4 bases at V and 4 bases at J, leaving 9 bases unmatched. CDR3 length: 16 amino acids. The germline V gene encodes CDR1 LGHNA and CDR2 YNFKEQ.

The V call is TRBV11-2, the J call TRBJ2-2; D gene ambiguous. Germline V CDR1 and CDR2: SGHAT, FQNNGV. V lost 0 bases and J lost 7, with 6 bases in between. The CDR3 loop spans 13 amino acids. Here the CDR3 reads CASSLDESGELFF. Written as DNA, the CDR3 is TGTGCCAGCAGCTTAGATGAGAGCGGGGAGCTGTTTTTT.

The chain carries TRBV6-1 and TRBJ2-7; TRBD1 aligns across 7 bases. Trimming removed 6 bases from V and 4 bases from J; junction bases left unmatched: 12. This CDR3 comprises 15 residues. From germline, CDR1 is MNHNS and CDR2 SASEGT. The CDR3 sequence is CASSSLSDRKYEQYF. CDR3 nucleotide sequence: TGTGCCAGCAGCTCCCTATCGGACAGGAAGTACGAGCAGTACTTC.

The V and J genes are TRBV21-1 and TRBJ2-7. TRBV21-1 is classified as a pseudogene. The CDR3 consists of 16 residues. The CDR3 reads CASSKEEWDSSYEQYF. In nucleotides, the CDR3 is TGTGCCAGCAGCAAAGAAGAGTGGGATAGCTCCTACGAGCAGTACTTC.